The 16 T cell receptor beta chains presented below share a single source sample, sequenced in a study of T cells expressing NK-cell markers. After re-calling the 5' RACE reads, TCRdb lists one entry per CDR3 protein, DNA absent. In total, the table holds 440,000 or so distinct CDR3 sequences. The source material was blood T cells: a sorted CD56 or NKG2C T cell subset, CD4+ or CD8+ T cells, or bulk PBMC T cells (not recorded which). The receptor source for this set is a woman between 18 and 75 years old in good health.

This CDR3 reads CASSLVGLEQYF. The chain recombines TRBV5-1 with TRBJ2-7. The CDR3 consists of 12 residues. Germline CDR1 SGHRS, CDR2 YFSETQ.

This chain connects TRBV15 to TRBJ2-1; the D gene TCRdb calls, TRBD2, cannot be checked with no DNA. The CDR3 contains 17 residues. Germline CDR1 reads LNHNV; CDR2 reads YYDKDF (reference sequence). The CDR3 loop reads CATSSTLRGRMHNEQFF.

The chain employs TRBV20-1 and TRBJ2-1; the D call of TRBD1 rests on TCRdb alone, since no DNA is present to check it. The CDR3 totals 15 residues. Looked up from germline, CDR1 is DFQATT and CDR2 is SNEGSKA (reference sequence). CDR3 region: CSASKAPSSYNEQFF.

V and J are TRBV20-1 and TRBJ2-5; TCRdb picks TRBD2, but there is no DNA to check that call. The CDR3 is 14 residues long. Germline V gives CDR1 DFQATT, CDR2 SNEGSKA (reference sequence). The CDR3 is CSARRTSGRQTQYF.

The rearrangement joins TRBV20-1 to TRBJ2-1; the TRBD1 assignment by TCRdb is unverifiable without DNA. CDR3 size: 12 residues. Germline V CDR1 and CDR2: DFQATT, SNEGSKA (reference sequence). The CDR3 loop is CSARKQGHEQFF.

J is TRBJ2-1 and V is TRBV7-9. The CDR3 runs to 13 residues. Germline CDR1 SEHNR, CDR2 FQNEAQ (reference sequence). CDR3 sequence reads: CASSQSPYNEQFF.

The chain joins TRBV29-1 to TRBJ2-7; TCRdb gives TRBD1 as the D gene, but with no DNA this cannot be confirmed. The CDR3 is 15 residues long. The germline gives CDR1 SQVTM, CDR2 ANQGSEA. CDR3 in amino acids: CSAGGTERSSYEQYF.

The chain has TRBV6-5 and TRBJ2-7; TCRdb proposes TRBD1, but this gene call is untestable without DNA. The CDR3 totals 14 residues. Germline V gives CDR1 MNHEY, CDR2 SVGAGI. CDR3 amino acids: CASSYRESGYEQYF.

This chain links TRBV30 with TRBJ1-4; TCRdb gives TRBD1 as the D gene, but with no DNA this cannot be confirmed. The germline V gene encodes CDR1 GTSNPN and CDR2 SVGIG (reference sequence). The CDR3 covers 14 residues. The CDR3 sequence: CAWEDRGTNEKLFF.

CDR3 protein: CASSAHRGDEQFF. This chain joins TRBV7-7 and TRBJ2-1; the TCRdb call, TRBD1, lacks DNA for checking. This CDR3 has 13 residues. Germline CDR1 SSHAT, CDR2 FNYEAQ (reference sequence).

CDR3 residues: CSYPSGYNEQFF. This chain uses TRBV20-1 with TRBJ2-1; TCRdb reports TRBD2, a call that lacks DNA to check it against. Germline CDR1 reads DFQATT; CDR2 reads SNEGSKA (reference sequence). The CDR3 is 12 amino acids.

CDR3: CASSPRTGTLQGHTEAFF. The chain uses TRBV7-6 and TRBJ1-1; TCRdb's D call of TRBD1 is untestable without DNA. The CDR3 extends over 18 amino acids. CDR1 is SGHVS, CDR2 FNYEAQ, per germline.

The chain's CDR3 is CASSKGSTNEKLFF. The rearrangement joins TRBV18 to TRBJ1-4. CDR1 is KGHSH and CDR2 is LQKENI in the germline V gene. CDR3 length: 14 amino acids.

V gene TRBV20-1 combines with J gene TRBJ2-1; TCRdb lists TRBD2, though no DNA is available to test this call. This CDR3 region has 15 residues. Germline V CDR1 and CDR2: DFQATT, SNEGSKA (reference sequence). The CDR3 here is CSARHGSLGTDEQFF.

The chain couples TRBV6-1 to TRBJ1-5; TCRdb returns TRBD1, unconfirmable since there is no DNA. The CDR3 totals 13 residues. From germline, CDR1 is MNHNS and CDR2 SASEGT. This chain's CDR3 is CASRRGGDQPQHF.

The chain combines TRBV7-7 with TRBJ2-5; the D call from TCRdb, TRBD2, cannot be confirmed without DNA. Germline CDR1 is SSHAT and CDR2 is FNYEAQ (reference sequence). CDR3 size: 13 residues. The CDR3 loop is CASSFQAGDSQYF.